The clone carrying this T cell receptor (beta chain) appeared once. Its antigen is as yet unknown. This sample is drawn from a study of vaccination and CD4 T cells after COVID-19. Study-wide context: Overlapping peptides covering the spike proteins of SARS-CoV-2, HCoV-NL63, HCoV-OC43 and HCoV-229E were added to stimulate cells. Overall study results and limits: Median about 90% of reactive clones detected in convalescent patients emerged only post-vaccination.

Sequence data for DNA of cultured CD4+ T cells were generated by the Oncomine TCR Beta short-read assay. TCRdb fed the PCR reads into MiXCR, producing one record per CDR3 protein. Here the sample spans about 18,000 distinct CDR3 sequences, about 56% being singletons. As to treatment: roughly 10-day PBMC culture with coronavirus spike peptide pools or control peptides (ViraFEST assay). The TCR was taken from a human donor who had recovered from COVID-19. Here the sequenced sample was CD4+ T cells from blood, cultured in vitro, taken before SARS-CoV-2 vaccination.

The CDR3 loop is CASTLDRSSYNEQFF. The CDR3 DNA follows: TGTGCCAGTACCCTAGACCGCAGCTCCTACAATGAGCAGTTCTTC. This sequence joins TRBV19 and TRBJ2-1; no definite D call. Germline V CDR1 and CDR2: LNHDA, SQIVND (reference sequence). This CDR3 region has 15 residues. The ends were cut back, 7 bases at V and 0 bases at J, with 13 bases in the middle.